This T cell receptor beta chain is from a study of T cells after posttransplantation cyclophosphamide. Study-level points and caveats: After PTCy, TRB diversity resembled that of CNI/methotrexate controls.

Controls had myeloablative marrow grafts with methotrexate and calcineurin inhibitor, sampled at 1 year. As regards this clone: Its antigen remains unidentified.

V lost 10 bases, J lost 4 bases, and 12 bases stayed unmatched. This CDR3 comprises 14 residues. The V gene's germline CDR1 is ENHRY and CDR2 SYGVKD. The data were produced by immunoSEQ multiplex PCR, yet TCRdb's version contains in-frame clones alone and is incomplete. Of around 15,000 clones listed, 80% to 90% are singletons. The source was PBMCs, collected roughly 460 days after allogeneic stem cell transplant with calcineurin inhibitor and methotrexate. This chain uses TRBV10-3 with TRBJ2-7; 8 bases map to TRBD1. The receptor's source is a male patient between 25 and 40 years old who received an allogeneic stem cell transplant from an unrelated donor, was CMV-positive, and had acute and chronic GVHD. Some T cells may originate from the graft donor. CDR3 protein: CATSDRAELYEQYF. CDR3 sequence (DNA): TGTGCCACCTCGGACAGGGCCGAACTTTACGAGCAGTACTTC.